This entry lists 14 T cell receptor beta chains sequenced from one sample in a study of sequential checkpoint blockade in melanoma. Treatment of the sample: randomized to nivolumab then ipilimumab (arm A) or the reverse (arm B). Sequencing used immunoSEQ multiplex PCR; TCRdb keeps in-frame clones, though not all of them. The repertoire includes about 12,000 clones, more than 60% of them detected once, and about 9.4% sits in the top ten. The input for sequencing was CD8+ T cells sorted from blood (inferred from file names), taken from a patient given nivolumab and ipilimumab in sequence. All receptors come from a human donor with melanoma.

The chain joins TRBV7-9 to TRBJ2-3; TRBD2 matches 7 bases. Losses at the gene ends were 4 bases for V and 3 bases for J; bases not matched to a gene: 10. This CDR3 region has 16 residues. Germline CDR1 is SEHNR and CDR2 is FQNEAQ (reference sequence). CDR3 sequence reads: CASSSHGWEGTDTQYF. The DNA of the CDR3 is TGTGCCAGCAGCTCCCATGGGTGGGAGGGAACAGATACGCAGTATTTT.

This chain uses TRBV30 with TRBJ2-3, with TRBD2 matching over 8 bases. This CDR3 is 16 amino acids long. Germline V gene sequence: CDR1 GTSNPN, CDR2 SVGIG (reference sequence). J lost 0 bases, V lost 1 base, and 6 bases had no gene match. The CDR3 bases are TGTGCCTGGAGTGGGACGGGAGGGACCAGCACAGATACGCAGTATTTT. Translating it yields CAWSGTGGTSTDTQYF.

This rearrangement joins TRBV5-4 to TRBJ2-6; no reliable D call. This CDR3 is built from 16 residues. CDR1 SGHNT and CDR2 YYREEE come from the germline V gene (reference sequence). Trimming removed 1 base at V and 4 bases at J, with 12 bases between. In DNA, the CDR3 is TGTGCCAGCAGCTTGCCCGTAGTAGCCGGGGCCAACGTCCTGACTTTC. This gives the protein CASSLPVVAGANVLTF.

This clone was seen once. The CDR3 sequence: CASSHRTGSSYEQYF. For the CDR3, the DNA is TGCGCCAGCAGCCACCGGACAGGGAGCTCCTACGAGCAGTACTTC. This chain uses TRBV4-1 with TRBJ2-7; the match to TRBD1 covers 8 bases. CDR3 length: 15 amino acids. Germline CDR1 MGHRA, CDR2 YSYEKL. The ends lost 3 bases at V and 0 bases at J; junction bases unmatched: 4.

The chain has TRBV7-9 and TRBJ2-1; 11 bases align to TRBD2. The J segment lost 5 bases and the V segment lost 1 base, leaving 7 bases of the junction unmatched. Germline CDR1 SEHNR, CDR2 FQNEAQ (reference sequence). This CDR3 has 17 amino acids. This CDR3 reads CASSLVGGLAGHNEQFF. The CDR3, as DNA: TGTGCCAGCAGCTTAGTAGGAGGACTAGCGGGTCACAATGAGCAGTTCTTC. Complete variable domain (other parts from reference TRBV7-9 and TRBJ2-1): DTGVSQNPRHKITKRGQNVTFRCDPISEHNRLYWYRQTLGQGPEFLTYFQNEAQLEKSRLLSDRFSAERPKGSFSTLEIQRTEQGDSAMYLCASSLVGGLAGHNEQFFGPGTRLTVL.

J is TRBJ2-5 and V is TRBV4-1, with 12 bases identical to TRBD2. The assigned J gene may be wrong: the sequence end matches TRBJ2-7 better. This CDR3 region has 19 residues. Germline V lookup: CDR1 MGHRA, CDR2 YSYEKL. This CDR3 reads CASSQNPSGRALSLHEQYF. DNA of the CDR3: TGCGCCAGCAGCCAGAATCCTAGCGGGAGGGCCCTCAGCCTCCACGAGCAGTACTTC.

J is TRBJ2-7 and V is TRBV6-5, with a weak D call TRBD2 (5 bases). The germline V gene has CDR1 MNHEY and CDR2 SVGAGI. The CDR3 covers 12 residues. V was clipped by 6 bases and J by 5 bases, with 11 bases between them. The CDR3 DNA follows: TGTGCCAGCAGCCAATTCGGGGACGAGCAGTACTTC. This encodes CASSQFGDEQYF.

This clone came up a few times. This chain uses TRBV5-1 with TRBJ1-4; TRBD1 is a possible D gene (6 bases). The V end was cut by 6 bases, the J end by 3 bases, with 15 bases between. This CDR3 comprises 15 residues. Germline V CDR1 and CDR2: SGHRS, YFSETQ. In nucleotides, the CDR3 is TGCGCCAGCAAGGATCGGACAGATTCTAATGAAAAACTGTTTTTT. Translating gives CASKDRTDSNEKLFF.

The chain links TRBV6-1 to TRBJ1-5; D may be TRBD1 (5 bases). Trimming stripped 8 bases from V and 6 bases from J, with 11 bases between. Germline V gene sequence: CDR1 MNHNS, CDR2 SASEGT. CDR3 length equals 12 residues. CDR3 nucleotides: TGTGCCAGCCGGGGGGGGTTTCAGCCCCAGCATTTT. Translated, it gives CASRGGFQPQHF.

The table lists this clone with a few counts. The chain uses TRBV6-1 and TRBJ1-1, with TRBD1 matching 7 bases. This CDR3 comprises 14 residues. The V gene's germline CDR1 is MNHNS and CDR2 SASEGT. J lost 0 bases, V lost 7 bases, and 5 bases had no gene match. The DNA of the CDR3 is TGTGCCAGCACCGGACAGGTAATGAACACTGAAGCTTTCTTT. Amino acid sequence: CASTGQVMNTEAFF.

The chain uses TRBV6-1 and TRBJ2-7; 9 positions match TRBD2. Germline CDR1 MNHNS, CDR2 SASEGT. The CDR3 totals 15 residues. The V gene end was trimmed by 2 bases and the J gene end by 3 bases; junction bases not matched to a gene: 5. This CDR3 is CASSERRGGVYEQYF. The CDR3 DNA reads TGTGCCAGCAGTGAAAGGCGGGGGGGAGTCTACGAGCAGTACTTC.

This clone appeared once. The CDR3 nucleotides are TGTGCCAGCAAAACCGCCCGAGCCTCAAGCTCCTACGAGCAGTACTTC. Amino acid sequence: CASKTARASSSYEQYF. V gene TRBV27 combines with J gene TRBJ2-7; D uncertain. V was shortened by 7 bases and J by 0 bases, with 19 bases between the two germline ends. Germline V CDR1 and CDR2: MNHEY, SMNVEV (reference sequence). This CDR3 has 16 residues.

The J gene is TRBJ2-7, the V gene TRBV18; 10 positions match TRBD2. V gave up 2 bases and J gave up 0 bases; unmatched junction bases: 13. Germline V CDR1 and CDR2: KGHSH, LQKENI. This CDR3 spans 19 amino acids. For the CDR3, the DNA is TGTGCCAGCTCACCAGGAACTAGCGGGGCTTCCCACAGCTCCTACGAGCAGTACTTC. It yields the protein CASSPGTSGASHSSYEQYF.

The J gene is TRBJ2-1, the V gene TRBV28, with D maybe TRBD2 (6 bases). V was cut by 4 bases and J by 5 bases, with 15 bases left in between. Germline V CDR1 and CDR2: MDHEN, SYDVKM. The CDR3 is 15 residues long. CDR3 residues: CASSSLANRDNEQFF. Written as DNA, the CDR3 is TGTGCCAGCAGTTCCCTAGCGAATCGCGACAATGAGCAGTTCTTC.